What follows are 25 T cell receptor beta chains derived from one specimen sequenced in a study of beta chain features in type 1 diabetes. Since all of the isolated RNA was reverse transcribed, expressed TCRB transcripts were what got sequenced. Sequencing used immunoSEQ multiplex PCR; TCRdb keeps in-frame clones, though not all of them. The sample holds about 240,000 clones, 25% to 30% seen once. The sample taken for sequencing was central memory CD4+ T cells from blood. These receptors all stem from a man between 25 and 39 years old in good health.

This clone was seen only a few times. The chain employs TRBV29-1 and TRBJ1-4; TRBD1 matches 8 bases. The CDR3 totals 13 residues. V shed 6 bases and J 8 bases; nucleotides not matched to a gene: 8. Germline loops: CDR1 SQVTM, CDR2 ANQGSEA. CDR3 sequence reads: CSVRTGSREKLFF. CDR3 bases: TGCAGCGTGAGGACAGGGAGTAGGGAAAAACTGTTTTTT.

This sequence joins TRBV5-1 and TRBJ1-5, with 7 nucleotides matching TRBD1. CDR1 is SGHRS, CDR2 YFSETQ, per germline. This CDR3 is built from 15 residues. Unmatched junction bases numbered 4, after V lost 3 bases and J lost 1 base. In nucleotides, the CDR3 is TGCGCCAGCAGCTCGGAAGGGGGCAGCAATCAGCCCCAGCATTTT. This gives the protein CASSSEGGSNQPQHF.

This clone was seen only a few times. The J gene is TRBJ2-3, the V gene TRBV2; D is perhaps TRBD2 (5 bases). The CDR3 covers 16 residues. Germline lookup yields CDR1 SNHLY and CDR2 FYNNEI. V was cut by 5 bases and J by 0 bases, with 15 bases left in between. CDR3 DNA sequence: TGTGCCAGCAGTTCCCCCTTTGGCGGGAGCACAGATACGCAGTATTTT. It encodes CASSSPFGGSTDTQYF.

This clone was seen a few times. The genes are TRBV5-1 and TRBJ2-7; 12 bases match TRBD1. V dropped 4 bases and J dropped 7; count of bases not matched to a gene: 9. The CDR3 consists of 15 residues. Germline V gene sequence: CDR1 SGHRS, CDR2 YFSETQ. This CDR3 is CASSPGTGGSLEQYF. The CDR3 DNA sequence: TGCGCCAGCAGCCCCGGGACAGGGGGCTCTCTGGAGCAGTACTTC.

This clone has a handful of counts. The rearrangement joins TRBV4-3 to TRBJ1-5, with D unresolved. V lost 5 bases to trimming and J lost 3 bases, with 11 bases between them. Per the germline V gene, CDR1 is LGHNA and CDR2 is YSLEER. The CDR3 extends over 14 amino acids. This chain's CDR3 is CASSGGISNQPQHF. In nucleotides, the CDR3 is TGCGCCAGCAGCGGAGGGATTTCCAATCAGCCCCAGCATTTT.

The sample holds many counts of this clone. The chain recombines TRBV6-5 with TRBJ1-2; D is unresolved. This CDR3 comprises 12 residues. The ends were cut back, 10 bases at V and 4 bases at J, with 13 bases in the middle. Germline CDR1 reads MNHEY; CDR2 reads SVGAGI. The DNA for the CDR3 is TGTGCCACCGCCCCTGGTGGCTATGGCTACACCTTC. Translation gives CATAPGGYGYTF.

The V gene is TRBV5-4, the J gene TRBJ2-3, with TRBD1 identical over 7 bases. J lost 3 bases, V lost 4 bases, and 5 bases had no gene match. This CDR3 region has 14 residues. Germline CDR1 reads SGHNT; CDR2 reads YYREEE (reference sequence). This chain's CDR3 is CASSAGGITDTQYF. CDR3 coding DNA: TGTGCCAGCAGCGCAGGGGGTATAACAGATACGCAGTATTTT.

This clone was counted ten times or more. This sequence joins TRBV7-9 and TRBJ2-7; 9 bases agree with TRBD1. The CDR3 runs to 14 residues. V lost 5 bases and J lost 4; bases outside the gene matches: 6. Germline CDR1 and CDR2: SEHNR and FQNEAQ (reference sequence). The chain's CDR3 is CASSRFGTGYEQYF. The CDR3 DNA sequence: TGTGCCAGCAGCCGGTTTGGGACAGGGTACGAGCAGTACTTC.

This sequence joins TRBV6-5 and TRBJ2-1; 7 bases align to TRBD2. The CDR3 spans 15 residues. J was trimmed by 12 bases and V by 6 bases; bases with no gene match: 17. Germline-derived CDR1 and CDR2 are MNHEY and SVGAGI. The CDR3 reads CASSKLEAGLIRQFF. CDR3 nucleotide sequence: TGTGCCAGCAGCAAACTAGAAGCGGGGTTAATCCGGCAGTTCTTC.

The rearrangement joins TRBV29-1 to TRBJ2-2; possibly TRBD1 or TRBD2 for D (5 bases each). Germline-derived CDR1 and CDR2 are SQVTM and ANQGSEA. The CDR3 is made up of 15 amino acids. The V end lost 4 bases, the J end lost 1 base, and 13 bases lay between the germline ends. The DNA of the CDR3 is TGCAGCGTTGGGGACCGGTTTAAGAACACCGGGGAGCTGTTTTTT. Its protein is CSVGDRFKNTGELFF.

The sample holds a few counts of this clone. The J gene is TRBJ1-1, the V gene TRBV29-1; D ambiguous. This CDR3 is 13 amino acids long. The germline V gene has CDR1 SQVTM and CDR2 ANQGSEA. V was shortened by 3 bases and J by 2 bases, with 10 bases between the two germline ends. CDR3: CSVDYSINTEAFF. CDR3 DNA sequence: TGCAGCGTTGACTACAGCATAAACACTGAAGCTTTCTTT.

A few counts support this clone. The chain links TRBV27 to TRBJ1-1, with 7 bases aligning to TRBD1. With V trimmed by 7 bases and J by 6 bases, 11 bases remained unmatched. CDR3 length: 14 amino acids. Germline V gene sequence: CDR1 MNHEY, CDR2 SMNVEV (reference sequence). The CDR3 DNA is TGTGCCAGCAAAGAAGGGGGCGCCTACGCTGAAGCTTTCTTT. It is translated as CASKEGGAYAEAFF.

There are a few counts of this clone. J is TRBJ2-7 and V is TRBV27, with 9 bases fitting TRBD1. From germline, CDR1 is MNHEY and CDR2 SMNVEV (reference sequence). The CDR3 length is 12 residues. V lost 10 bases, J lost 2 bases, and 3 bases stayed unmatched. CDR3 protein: CATGTGTYEQYF. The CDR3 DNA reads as TGTGCCACCGGGACAGGGACCTACGAGCAGTACTTC.

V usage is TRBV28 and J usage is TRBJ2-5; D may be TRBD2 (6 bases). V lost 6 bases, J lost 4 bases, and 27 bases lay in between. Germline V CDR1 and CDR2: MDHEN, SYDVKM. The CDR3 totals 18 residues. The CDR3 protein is CASSHDRAFGGAGETQYF. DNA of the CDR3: TGTGCCAGCAGCCACGACCGGGCCTTCGGAGGGGCCGGAGAGACCCAGTACTTC.

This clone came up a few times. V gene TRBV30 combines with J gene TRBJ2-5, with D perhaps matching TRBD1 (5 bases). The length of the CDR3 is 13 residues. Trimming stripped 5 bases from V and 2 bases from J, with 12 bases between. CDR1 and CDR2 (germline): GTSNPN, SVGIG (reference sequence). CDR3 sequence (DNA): TGTGCCTGGGACCCGACAGTTCAAGAGACCCAGTACTTC. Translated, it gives CAWDPTVQETQYF.

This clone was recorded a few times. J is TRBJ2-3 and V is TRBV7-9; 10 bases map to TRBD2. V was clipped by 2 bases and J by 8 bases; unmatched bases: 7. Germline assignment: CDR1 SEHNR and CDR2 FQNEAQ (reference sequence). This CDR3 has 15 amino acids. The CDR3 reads CASSLKTSGSSTQYF. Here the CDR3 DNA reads TGTGCCAGCAGCTTAAAGACTAGCGGGTCGTCTACGCAGTATTTT.

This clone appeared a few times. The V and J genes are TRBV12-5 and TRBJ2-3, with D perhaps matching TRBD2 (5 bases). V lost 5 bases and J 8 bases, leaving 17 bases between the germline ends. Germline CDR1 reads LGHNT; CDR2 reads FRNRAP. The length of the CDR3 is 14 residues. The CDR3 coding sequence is TGTGCTAGTGGTGCCCGGACTGCCGACGTTACGCAGTATTTT. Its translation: CASGARTADVTQYF.

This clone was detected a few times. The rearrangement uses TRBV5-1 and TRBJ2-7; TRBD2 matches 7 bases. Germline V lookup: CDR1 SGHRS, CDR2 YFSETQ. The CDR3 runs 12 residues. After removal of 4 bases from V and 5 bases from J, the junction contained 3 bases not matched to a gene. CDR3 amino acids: CASSTGLDEQYF. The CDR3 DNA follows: TGCGCCAGCAGCACCGGACTAGACGAGCAGTACTTC.

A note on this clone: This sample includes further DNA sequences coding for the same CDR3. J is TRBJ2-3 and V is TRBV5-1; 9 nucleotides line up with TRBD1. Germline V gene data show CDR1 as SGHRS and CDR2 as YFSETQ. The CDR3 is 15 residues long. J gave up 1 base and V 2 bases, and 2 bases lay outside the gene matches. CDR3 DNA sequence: TGCGCCAGCAGCTTACGGGACAGGGGCACAGATACGCAGTATTTT. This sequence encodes CASSLRDRGTDTQYF.

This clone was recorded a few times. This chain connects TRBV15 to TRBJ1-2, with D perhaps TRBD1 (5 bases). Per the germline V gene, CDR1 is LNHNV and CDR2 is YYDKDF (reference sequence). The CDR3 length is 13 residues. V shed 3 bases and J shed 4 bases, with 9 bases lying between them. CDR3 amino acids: CATSSDRTYGYTF. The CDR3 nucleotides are TGTGCCACCAGCAGCGACAGAACCTATGGCTACACCTTC.

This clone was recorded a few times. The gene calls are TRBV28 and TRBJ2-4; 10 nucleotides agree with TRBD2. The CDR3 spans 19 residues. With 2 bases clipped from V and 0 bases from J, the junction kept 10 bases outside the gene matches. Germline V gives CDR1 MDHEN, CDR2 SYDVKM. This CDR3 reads CASSLAASGSVGAKNIQYF. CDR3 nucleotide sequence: TGTGCCAGCAGTTTAGCGGCTAGCGGGAGTGTAGGAGCCAAAAACATTCAGTACTTC.

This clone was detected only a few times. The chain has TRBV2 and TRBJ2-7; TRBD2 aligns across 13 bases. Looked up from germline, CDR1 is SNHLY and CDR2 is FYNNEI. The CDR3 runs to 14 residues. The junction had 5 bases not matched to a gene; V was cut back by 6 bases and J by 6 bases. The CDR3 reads CASRPGLAGVEQYF. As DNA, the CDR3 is TGTGCCAGCAGGCCAGGACTAGCGGGGGTCGAGCAGTACTTC. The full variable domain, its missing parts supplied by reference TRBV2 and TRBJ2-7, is EPEVTQTPSHQVTQMGQEVILRCVPISNHLYFYWYRQILGQKVEFLVSFYNNEISEKSEIFDDQFSVERPDGSNFTLKIRSTKLEDSAMYFCASRPGLAGVEQYFGPGTRLTVT.

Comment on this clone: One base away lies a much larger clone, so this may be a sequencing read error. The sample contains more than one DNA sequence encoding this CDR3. In nucleotides, the CDR3 is TGCAGCGTGGACGTCAGGGCAGGGACCTACGAGCAGTACTTC. It yields the protein CSVDVRAGTYEQYF. The genes are TRBV29-1 and TRBJ2-7; weak D call: TRBD1 (5 bases). CDR1 is SQVTM and CDR2 is ANQGSEA in the germline V gene. The CDR3 extends over 14 amino acids. V lost 6 bases, J lost 2 bases, and 17 bases lay in between.

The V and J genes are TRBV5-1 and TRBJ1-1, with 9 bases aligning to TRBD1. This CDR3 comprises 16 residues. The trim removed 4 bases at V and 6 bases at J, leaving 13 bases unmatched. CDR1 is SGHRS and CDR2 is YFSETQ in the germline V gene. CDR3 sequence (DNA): TGCGCCAGCAGCCTGACGACAGGGGGATCTGTCGCTGAAGCTTTCTTT. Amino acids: CASSLTTGGSVAEAFF. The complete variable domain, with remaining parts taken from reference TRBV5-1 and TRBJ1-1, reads KAGVTQTPRYLIKTRGQQVTLSCSPISGHRSVSWYQQTPGQGLQFLFEYFSETQRNKGNFPGRFSGRQFSNSRSEMNVSTLELGDSALYLCASSLTTGGSVAEAFFGQGTRLTVV.

DNA of the CDR3: TGTGCCAGCAGCCAGTTCGAAGGGACAGGGAGAGGAGGCTACACCTTC. It yields the protein CASSQFEGTGRGGYTF. V is TRBV7-8 and J is TRBJ1-2; 9 bases map to TRBD1. Unmatched junction bases numbered 15, after V lost 5 bases and J lost 8 bases. Germline assignment: CDR1 SGHVS and CDR2 FQNEAQ. This CDR3 has 16 amino acids.